The entry below gives a single T cell receptor beta chain sequence along with its context. No antigen is known for it. No base qualities exist here, and no much larger clone lies one base off it. The sample is drawn from a study of regulatory T cells in long-lasting Graves disease listed by TCRdb under 2021. Describing the broader study: In the newly diagnosed Graves' disease group, patients had been taking antithyroid drugs for less than 3 months. Persistent Graves' disease patients were compared with newly diagnosed Graves' disease patients by peripheral blood TCR sequencing and RNA sequencing. The study took place in China and was registered as a clinical trial. A total of approximately 35 samples underwent TCR sequencing: about 13 from persistent and roughly 20 from newly diagnosed Graves' disease patients. General study outcomes and caveats: Sequencing and analysis were restricted to the TCR beta chain. Peripheral blood alone was examined, since thyroid tissue, which constituted the primary lesion, could not be accessed. As a limitation, the authors acknowledged that the small sample size may reduce accuracy. Patients with persistent disease shared more public clonotypes (approximately 2,500) than newly diagnosed patients did (nearly 1,000). Persistent Graves' disease patients showed lower TCR Shannon entropy and fewer highly expanded clones than newly diagnosed patients, suggesting clonal expansion.

The library was generated by multiplex PCR. TCRdb lists the instrument as Illumina HiSeq 4000. CDR3 regions were amplified by Arm-PCR with iRepertoire HTBI primers to construct TCR beta libraries. Before sequencing, the PCR products went through gel purification. On the authors' methods: Gene usage analysis of CDR3 amino acid clonotypes relied on the 55 to 80 TRBV and 15 or so TRBJ segments identified across samples. COPE and FqMerger were used to merge filtered high-quality paired reads into contigs. BLAST was used to align contigs to IMGT TRBV, TRBD and TRBJ reference genes, and CDR3 was defined according to IMGT. Highly expanded clones were defined as clonotypes with a frequency above 0.1%. Shannon entropy was used to measure repertoire diversity, and the Gini coefficient was used to measure V-J evenness. A clonotype was considered public if more than one individual shared it. Starting from the raw public reads, TCRdb applied fastp trimming at Q25, assembled clones with MiXCR and retained in-frame beta chains. Each CDR3 protein gets just one entry, which takes the most common genes and DNA from the rows behind it. TCRdb's processing, not the authors' own work, is the source of the V and J calls. The sample table lists around 400,000 distinct CDR3 sequences, 15% to 19% of them with a count of one. The ten top clones hold 22% of the sample.

Sample time point, as interpreted from the label and publication: newly diagnosed GD, antithyroid drugs for less than 3 months. For both TCR sequencing and RNA sequencing, RNA was extracted from PBMCs using TRIzol. Graves' disease was diagnosed according to American Thyroid Association guidelines. Patients were recruited from an endocrinology department in Xi'an, China. Each patient gave approximately 10 milliliters of peripheral blood, collected in an EDTA anticoagulant tube. PBMCs were isolated by Ficoll Paque Plus density gradient separation without further T cell sorting. An Agilent 2100 Bioanalyzer and agarose gel were used to check RNA quality, and a NanoDrop 2000 was used to measure RNA concentration. The source of this sequence is a female donor with Graves disease. Material: peripheral blood mononuclear cells (PBMCs), obtained at new diagnosis, from a patient treated with antithyroid drugs.

The sequence in DNA is TGTGCGTCCTCGGAAAGATTAAATTCACCCCTCCACTTT. Translated, it gives CASSERLNSPLHF. The rearrangement joined TRBV25-1 to TRBJ1-6; confidence is insufficient to name the D gene. The germline V gene sets CDR1 to MGHDK and CDR2 to SYGVNS. The CDR3 sequence holds 13 residues, the cysteine and phenylalanine included. The read is trimmed to its CDR3 DNA, 39 bases read in frame from base 1.